This T cell receptor beta chain was identified during a study of T cell responses to AZD1222 COVID-19 vaccine. On the study more broadly: Pooled samples include second doses given at about 4 or 12 weeks.

Remarks on this clone: The antigen remains unidentified.

The data were produced by immunoSEQ multiplex PCR, yet TCRdb's version contains in-frame clones alone and is incomplete. The data show some 150,000 clones, under 95% seen once. General observations from the study: In all cases, repertoires were sampled only after the peak T cell response. Clonal diversity may have been underestimated, and the donors were mostly white British, with more females than males.

The CDR3 has 14 residues. Germline loops: CDR1 MNHEY, CDR2 SVGEGT. Trimming cost V 6 bases and J 8 bases; bases outside gene matches: 11. The V call is TRBV6-2 or TRBV6-3, the J call TRBJ1-2; TRBD1 aligns across 8 bases. This material consisted of peripheral blood, taken on day 0 of AZD1222 vaccination. The TCR sequence derives from an adult in good health. The CDR3 nucleotides read TGTGCCAGCAGCAAGACAGGGGTTGCGGGAGGCTACACCTTC. It codes for CASSKTGVAGGYTF.